This TCR beta chain was captured by sequencing in a study of cytomegalovirus exposure and HLA in healthy donors. General study findings and limits: Common viral pathogens were later found to be apparently linked to several of the most significant clusters.

Germline lookup yields CDR1 SNHLY and CDR2 FYNNEI. This CDR3 comprises 15 residues. Trimming removed 6 bases from V and 4 bases from J; junction bases left unmatched: 10. As regards this clone: As yet, its antigen is unknown.

The PCR employed 60 Vbeta primers together with 13 Jbeta primers. The repertoire was sequenced with immunoSEQ multiplex PCR; TCRdb's copy has only in-frame clones and lacks some. The profile shows approximately 70,000 clones, around 77% of them singletons. The rearrangement joins TRBV2 to TRBJ1-1; 8 nucleotides align to TRBD1. The sequence was obtained from a man aged 50-60 years in good health and CMV-seronegative. Sample: PBMCs. The CDR3 here is CASSSPRGLGTEAFF. CDR3 nucleotides: TGTGCCAGCAGCTCGCCCAGGGGGCTTGGCACTGAAGCTTTCTTT.